The 31 T cell receptor beta chains below all came from one sample that was sequenced in a study of cytotoxic CD8 clonotypes in ibrutinib-treated CLL (dated by TCRdb to the early 2020s). Library method: the immunoSEQ multiplex PCR assay. The table was pulled from immuneACCESS by TCRdb, which kept in-frame rearrangements only. Such tables lose some clones; where checked, under half of the loss comes from unresolved V genes, and the rest has no known cause. The table for this sample lists some 300,000 clones; around four fifths of them were counted only once. The ten largest clones add up to over 6.5% of the sample. Sequenced here: PBMCs, sampled before ibrutinib treatment. The receptor source for this set is a human donor with chronic lymphocytic leukemia.

The gene calls are TRBV30 and TRBJ2-1; D not resolved. CDR3 length: 11 amino acids. V lost 1 base, J lost 8 bases, and 6 bases lay in between. Germline lookup yields CDR1 GTSNPN and CDR2 SVGIG (reference sequence). The CDR3 here is CAWSGGDEQFF. In DNA, the CDR3 is TGTGCCTGGAGTGGGGGTGATGAGCAGTTCTTC. Full variable domain (rest looked up from reference TRBV30 and TRBJ2-1): SQTIHQWPATLVQPVGSPLSLECTVEGTSNPNLYWYRQAAGRGLQLLFYSVGIGQISSEVPQNLSASRPQDRQFILSSKKLLLSDSGFYLCAWSGGDEQFFGPGTRLTVL.

The gene calls are TRBV5-1 and TRBJ2-7; D remains ambiguous. The CDR3 sequence is 14 residues long. V dropped 4 bases and J dropped 6 bases, with 17 bases sitting between them. The germline CDR1 and CDR2 sequences are SGHRS and YFSETQ. As DNA, the CDR3 is TGCGCCAGCAGCCAACAAGGTCAGGCCTCCGAGCAGTACTTC. Translating it yields CASSQQGQASEQYF.

The chain joins TRBV2 to TRBJ2-3, with 9 bases identical to TRBD2. The CDR3 contains 16 residues. In germline, CDR1 is SNHLY, CDR2 FYNNEI. Trimming took 2 bases from V and 2 from J; bases not matched to a gene: 5. CDR3 residues: CASSELSSGITDTQYF. CDR3 DNA: TGTGCCAGCAGTGAATTATCTAGCGGGATCACAGATACGCAGTATTTT.

This chain uses TRBV13 with TRBJ1-4; D ambiguous. Trimming shortened V by 5 bases and J by 4 bases, and 14 bases separated the two germline ends. Germline V gene sequence: CDR1 PRHDT, CDR2 FYEKMQ (reference sequence). This CDR3 is 15 amino acids long. CDR3 DNA: TGTGCCAGCAGCCCCGTCTTAGGGCGTAATGAAAAACTGTTTTTT. This encodes CASSPVLGRNEKLFF.

V usage is TRBV29-1 and J usage is TRBJ2-2; 11 nucleotides align to TRBD2. The CDR3 has 17 residues. Germline assignment: CDR1 SQVTM and CDR2 ANQGSEA. The V gene end was trimmed by 4 bases and the J gene end by 1 base; junction bases not matched to a gene: 8. In DNA form, the CDR3 reads TGCAGCGTTGGTTATCAGGGACTAGCGGAGAACACCGGGGAGCTGTTTTTT. It specifies CSVGYQGLAENTGELFF.

The chain recombines TRBV6-6 with TRBJ1-5; D not resolved. V lost 10 bases and J 0 bases, leaving 13 bases between the germline ends. The CDR3 spans 14 residues. Per germline, CDR1 MNHNY and CDR2 SVGAGI (reference sequence). CDR3 nucleotides: TGTGCCATCGGGAGAGGGAATAGCAATCAGCCCCAGCATTTT. The encoded protein is CAIGRGNSNQPQHF.

The chain is built from TRBV5-1 and TRBJ2-1; 9 bases line up with TRBD2. This CDR3 contains 16 residues. J was trimmed by 5 bases and V by 2 bases; bases with no gene match: 8. From germline, CDR1 is SGHRS and CDR2 YFSETQ. DNA of the CDR3: TGCGCCAGCAGCTTCACGACCGGGACTAGCAACAATGAGCAGTTCTTC. Protein: CASSFTTGTSNNEQFF.

The gene calls are TRBV4-2 and TRBJ2-3; D might be TRBD1 or TRBD2, each matching 6 bases. CDR3 length equals 18 residues. Germline V gene data show CDR1 as LGHNA and CDR2 as YNFKEQ. V was trimmed by 1 base and J by 2 bases, leaving 19 bases between them. The CDR3 region is CASSQGVGGRGDTDTQYF. In DNA form, the CDR3 reads TGTGCCAGCAGCCAAGGAGTTGGGGGTAGGGGGGACACAGATACGCAGTATTTT.

This chain joins TRBV28 and TRBJ1-2; 7 bases align to TRBD1. Germline lookup yields CDR1 MDHEN and CDR2 SYDVKM. This CDR3 is built from 13 residues. J gave up 5 bases and V 3 bases, and 3 bases lay outside the gene matches. The CDR3 bases are TGTGCCAGCAGTTTGGACAGGAATTATGGCTACACCTTC. The encoded protein is CASSLDRNYGYTF.

This clone has a handful of counts. The V call is TRBV7-9, the J call TRBJ2-2; no clear D. The ends were cut back, 1 base at V and 5 bases at J, with 8 bases in the middle. The V gene's germline CDR1 is SEHNR and CDR2 FQNEAQ (reference sequence). This CDR3 is 14 amino acids long. CDR3 DNA: TGTGCCAGCAGCTTAGGGCTATTTACCGGGGAGCTGTTTTTT. This gives the protein CASSLGLFTGELFF.

The chain links TRBV29-1 to TRBJ2-1; TRBD2 aligns across 11 bases. The germline gives CDR1 SQVTM, CDR2 ANQGSEA. The V gene end was trimmed by 0 bases and the J gene end by 0 bases; junction bases not matched to a gene: 16. The CDR3 sequence is 21 residues long. As DNA, the CDR3 is TGCAGCGTTGAAGATTTTGCCTTGCTAGCGGGAGGAGCTAGCTCCTACAATGAGCAGTTCTTC. Encoded protein: CSVEDFALLAGGASSYNEQFF.

The V gene is TRBV5-1, the J gene TRBJ2-7; TRBD2 agrees at 8 bases. The CDR3 has 15 amino acids. The V gene's germline CDR1 is SGHRS and CDR2 YFSETQ. J lost 1 base, V lost 7 bases, and 10 bases had no gene match. This CDR3 is CASRSRTGGSYEQYF. For the CDR3, the DNA is TGCGCCAGCCGCTCCCGGACGGGAGGGTCCTACGAGCAGTACTTC.

The chain has TRBV5-1 and TRBJ2-3; D is undetermined. This CDR3 is 17 amino acids long. The V and J ends lost 1 base and 4 bases respectively, with 19 bases between them. The germline CDR1 and CDR2 sequences are SGHRS and YFSETQ. CDR3 amino acids: CASSLLPIQRTPDTQYF. DNA for the CDR3: TGCGCCAGCAGCTTGTTACCGATCCAACGTACCCCAGATACGCAGTATTTT.

This clone occurred once. V usage is TRBV6-4 and J usage is TRBJ2-3, with TRBD2 matching 8 bases. From germline, CDR1 is MRHNA and CDR2 SNTAGT. V was pared by 0 bases and J by 7 bases, with 3 bases of the junction left unmatched. This CDR3 contains 14 residues. The CDR3 nucleotides read TGTGCCAGCAGTGACTCTCCGGGAGGGAATACGCAGTATTTT. Encoded protein: CASSDSPGGNTQYF.

This clone occurred a few times. The chain combines TRBV11-2 with TRBJ2-1; D is uncertain. V shed 5 bases and J shed 0 bases, with 11 bases lying between them. The CDR3 is 15 residues long. Germline CDR1 is SGHAT and CDR2 is FQNNGV. Here the CDR3 DNA reads TGTGCCAGCAGCAGACTTAAGAGCTCCTACAATGAGCAGTTCTTC. Amino acid sequence: CASSRLKSSYNEQFF. Complete variable domain (other parts from reference TRBV11-2 and TRBJ2-1): EAGVAQSPRYKIIEKRQSVAFWCNPISGHATLYWYQQILGQGPKLLIQFQNNGVVDDSQLPKDRFSAERLKGVDSTLKIQPAKLEDSAVYLCASSRLKSSYNEQFFGPGTRLTVL.

The gene calls are TRBV7-2 and TRBJ1-2; 8 positions match TRBD1. The CDR3 length is 15 residues. The trim removed 5 bases at V and 10 bases at J, leaving 15 bases unmatched. The germline V gene has CDR1 SGHTA and CDR2 FQGNSA. The CDR3 bases are TGTGCCAGCAGCACGGACAGGGCGGGTTTAGCGGACTACACCTTC. This encodes CASSTDRAGLADYTF.

This chain connects TRBV6-1 to TRBJ2-7; 11 bases match TRBD2. Germline V gene sequence: CDR1 MNHNS, CDR2 SASEGT. Trimming removed 7 bases from V and 3 bases from J; junction bases left unmatched: 5. The CDR3 totals 14 residues. CDR3 bases: TGTGCCAGCATCGGGACTAGCGGTTACTACGAGCAGTACTTC. It yields the protein CASIGTSGYYEQYF.

The gene calls are TRBV7-2 and TRBJ1-2, with TRBD1 matching 9 bases. With 5 bases clipped from V and 8 bases from J, the junction kept 6 bases outside the gene matches. From germline, CDR1 is SGHTA and CDR2 FQGNSA. The CDR3 consists of 13 residues. The CDR3 DNA reads as TGTGCCAGCAGCACACAGGGGGCGCGAGGCTACACCTTC. Its protein is CASSTQGARGYTF.

The genes are TRBV29-1 and TRBJ2-1, with 13 bases matching TRBD2. After removal of 7 bases from V and 6 bases from J, the junction contained 6 bases not matched to a gene. CDR1 is SQVTM and CDR2 is ANQGSEA in the germline V gene. CDR3 length: 14 amino acids. The CDR3 region is CSGTGLAGVNEQFF. In DNA, the CDR3 is TGCAGCGGTACCGGACTAGCGGGAGTCAATGAGCAGTTCTTC.

V is TRBV7-2 and J is TRBJ2-7; the D call may be TRBD1 or TRBD2 (6 bases each). The CDR3 has 14 amino acids. Germline V gene lookup returns CDR1 SGHTA and CDR2 FQGNSA. Trimming took 5 bases from V and 5 from J, leaving 16 bases between them. The CDR3 loop reads CASSVRGGTHEQYF. CDR3 DNA sequence: TGTGCCAGCAGCGTCAGGGGAGGAACCCACGAGCAGTACTTC.

The chain employs TRBV4-2 and TRBJ2-7; 7 nucleotides agree with TRBD1. From germline, CDR1 is LGHNA and CDR2 YNFKEQ. Trimming took 5 bases from V and 6 from J; bases not matched to a gene: 25. There are 19 residues in the CDR3. Here the CDR3 DNA reads TGTGCCAGCAGCTGGAAGGCCTCCGGTGGCGCGAAGGGGGCCTCCGAGCAGTACTTC. Protein product: CASSWKASGGAKGASEQYF.

The genes are TRBV4-3 and TRBJ2-3; D remains ambiguous. CDR1 is LGHNA, CDR2 YSLEER, per germline. V shed 0 bases and J shed 2 bases, with 9 bases lying between them. The CDR3 totals 15 residues. As DNA, the CDR3 is TGCGCCAGCAGCCAAGATGGGGTTGCCACAGATACGCAGTATTTT. Its translation: CASSQDGVATDTQYF.

The V gene is TRBV29-1, the J gene TRBJ1-1, with D possibly being TRBD1 (5 bases). Trimming took 7 bases from V and 3 from J, leaving 12 bases between them. This CDR3 is built from 12 residues. In germline, CDR1 is SQVTM, CDR2 ANQGSEA. The CDR3 here is CSDRQPYTEAFF. In DNA, the CDR3 is TGCAGCGACCGACAGCCTTACACTGAAGCTTTCTTT.

Only one count was recorded for this clone. J is TRBJ2-1 and V is TRBV6-5; D not resolved. The V gene lost 9 bases and the J gene lost 4 bases, with 7 bases spanning the gap. Germline CDR1 is MNHEY and CDR2 is SVGAGI. The CDR3 extends over 11 amino acids. CDR3 DNA: TGTGCCAGTGCGGAGTACAATGAGCAGTTCTTC. Encoded protein: CASAEYNEQFF.

J is TRBJ1-5 and V is TRBV30; D not certain. Looked up from germline, CDR1 is GTSNPN and CDR2 is SVGIG (reference sequence). There are 17 residues in the CDR3. V dropped 1 base and J dropped 0 bases, with 16 bases sitting between them. CDR3 sequence: CAWSGSLGPFSNQPQHF. In DNA form, the CDR3 reads TGTGCCTGGAGTGGGAGCCTAGGCCCTTTTAGCAATCAGCCCCAGCATTTT.

This clone was counted a few times. This rearrangement joins TRBV4-2 to TRBJ2-4, with 10 bases lining up with TRBD1. CDR3 length equals 16 residues. The germline gives CDR1 LGHNA, CDR2 YNFKEQ. Trimming cost V 0 bases and J 8 bases; bases outside gene matches: 7. This CDR3 is CASSQDPDRGPDIQYF. DNA for the CDR3: TGTGCCAGCAGCCAAGATCCCGACAGGGGGCCTGACATTCAGTACTTC.

This clone was seen a few times. V and J are TRBV25-1 and TRBJ1-1, with D uncertain. The CDR3 loop spans 10 amino acids. With 6 bases removed from V and 1 base from J, the gap between germline ends came to 0 bases. CDR1 MGHDK and CDR2 SYGVNS come from the germline V gene. CDR3 amino acids: CASRNTEAFF. CDR3 sequence (DNA): TGTGCCAGCAGGAACACTGAAGCTTTCTTT. The whole variable domain, filled in from reference TRBV25-1 and TRBJ1-1, reads EADIYQTPRYLVIGTGKKITLECSQTMGHDKMYWYQQDPGMELHLIHYSYGVNSTEKGDLSSESTVSRIRTEHFPLTLESARPSHTSQYLCASRNTEAFFGQGTRLTVV.

In its sample, this clone was seen a few times. This sequence joins TRBV7-8 and TRBJ2-5; TRBD1 is a possible D gene (5 bases). This CDR3 region has 14 residues. V shed 4 bases and J shed 2 bases, with 11 bases lying between them. Germline CDR1 reads SGHVS; CDR2 reads FQNEAQ. Here the CDR3 reads CASSYRRTQETQYF. In DNA, the CDR3 is TGTGCCAGCAGCTACCGACGGACACAAGAGACCCAGTACTTC.

The chain uses TRBV13 and TRBJ2-7; TRBD2 is a possible D gene (6 bases). The CDR3 consists of 14 residues. Trimming stripped 5 bases from V and 0 bases from J, with 11 bases between. The germline V gene encodes CDR1 PRHDT and CDR2 FYEKMQ (reference sequence). CDR3 protein: CASSHLGGSYEQYF. The CDR3 DNA sequence: TGTGCCAGCAGCCATTTGGGGGGCTCCTACGAGCAGTACTTC.

CDR3 residues: CASSELSKQETQYF. The CDR3 region has the DNA TGTGCCAGCAGTGAGCTATCTAAACAAGAGACCCAGTACTTC. V usage is TRBV2 and J usage is TRBJ2-5; unclear D gene. V was cut by 3 bases and J by 2 bases, with 10 bases left in between. Looked up from germline, CDR1 is SNHLY and CDR2 is FYNNEI. This CDR3 is built from 14 residues.

The J gene is TRBJ2-7, the V gene TRBV30; weak D call: TRBD1 (5 bases). V gave up 0 bases and J gave up 2 bases, with 14 bases separating them. Per the germline V gene, CDR1 is GTSNPN and CDR2 is SVGIG (reference sequence). The CDR3 extends over 15 amino acids. CDR3 protein: CAWSVFQGRAYEQYF. The CDR3 DNA follows: TGTGCCTGGAGTGTATTCCAGGGCCGGGCCTACGAGCAGTACTTC.